A single sample gave rise to the 18 T cell receptor beta chains below, sequenced in a study of blood T cell repertoires in COVID-19 (dated by TCRdb to 2019 to 2021). The library was built by means of the immunoSEQ multiplex PCR assay. TCRdb took this table from immuneACCESS and kept in-frame rearrangements with V and J called. Such tables lack part of the clones; where checked against another copy, unresolved V genes explain under half of the gap, and the rest is unexplained. This sample is represented by around 77,000 clones; around 86% of them were singletons. The top ten hold 9.5% to 13% of the sample. Material for sequencing was peripheral blood. These receptors originate from a man between 65 and 85 years old with active or convalescent COVID-19.

The rearrangement links TRBV2 to TRBJ2-7; the match to TRBD2 covers 9 bases. CDR3 length equals 15 residues. Germline CDR1 and CDR2: SNHLY and FYNNEI. V lost 4 bases and J lost 6; bases outside the gene matches: 10. CDR3 sequence: CASSGDSGRYSEQYF. Written as DNA, the CDR3 is TGTGCCAGCAGTGGGGATAGCGGGAGATATAGCGAGCAGTACTTC.

The V call is TRBV9, the J call TRBJ1-2; TRBD1 matches at 7 bases. Germline V gene sequence: CDR1 SGDLS, CDR2 YYNGEE. The CDR3 contains 13 residues. The V segment lost 0 bases and the J segment 8 bases; nucleotides outside the gene matches: 4. CDR3 in DNA: TGTGCCAGCAGCGTAGGGGCAGGGGGAGGCTACACCTTC. The encoded protein is CASSVGAGGGYTF. The entire variable domain, with the rest obtained from reference TRBV9 and TRBJ1-2, is as follows: DSGVTQTPKHLITATGQRVTLRCSPRSGDLSVYWYQQSLDQGLQFLIQYYNGEERAKGNILERFSAQQFPDLHSELNLSSLELGDSALYFCASSVGAGGGYTFGSGTRLTVV.

The chain recombines TRBV19 with TRBJ1-2; D not certain. V was shortened by 5 bases and J by 4 bases, with 20 bases between the two germline ends. Germline assignment: CDR1 LNHDA and CDR2 SQIVND (reference sequence). The CDR3 sequence is 16 residues long. The CDR3: CASSPESAADFYGYTF. The CDR3 DNA is TGTGCCAGTAGTCCAGAGTCGGCCGCGGACTTCTATGGCTACACCTTC. Filled out from reference TRBV19 and TRBJ1-2, the complete variable domain reads DGGITQSPKYLFRKEGQNVTLSCEQNLNHDAMYWYRQDPGQGLRLIYYSQIVNDFQKGDIAEGYSVSREKKESFPLTVTSAQKNPTAFYLCASSPESAADFYGYTFGSGTRLTVV.

The chain combines TRBV7-9 with TRBJ1-2, with 9 positions matching TRBD1. V shed 7 bases and J 6 bases; nucleotides not matched to a gene: 9. CDR1 is SEHNR and CDR2 is FQNEAQ in the germline V gene (reference sequence). The CDR3 contains 14 residues. The CDR3 nucleotides are TGTGCCAGCACCGCAGCACAGGGGGCGCATGGCTACACCTTC. Amino acids: CASTAAQGAHGYTF.

This chain joins TRBV2 and TRBJ1-4; 9 bases are a match to TRBD1. The V segment lost 5 bases and the J segment 5 bases; nucleotides outside the gene matches: 3. Germline lookup yields CDR1 SNHLY and CDR2 FYNNEI. This CDR3 spans 14 amino acids. CDR3 residues: CASSRQGGNEKLFF. CDR3 DNA sequence: TGTGCCAGCAGTCGACAGGGGGGGAATGAAAAACTGTTTTTT.

This sequence joins TRBV7-3 and TRBJ1-1; D not certain. This CDR3 comprises 13 residues. Deletions cut 3 bases from V and 4 bases from J, with 9 bases between. CDR1 is SGHTA and CDR2 is FQGTGA in the germline V gene. CDR3 amino acids: CASSFQVSTEAFF. The CDR3 DNA follows: TGTGCCAGCAGCTTTCAAGTCAGCACTGAAGCTTTCTTT.

This chain joins TRBV12-3 or TRBV12-4 and TRBJ1-1; a possible D gene is TRBD1 (6 bases). The germline V and J ends were trimmed by 4 bases and 5 bases, with 11 bases remaining between them. The CDR3 runs to 13 residues. As DNA, the CDR3 is TGTGCCAGCAGTTACAGGGTGTTAACTGAAGCTTTCTTT. This translates into CASSYRVLTEAFF.

This chain connects TRBV5-1 to TRBJ2-7, with TRBD1 as a possible D gene (6 bases). Germline V CDR1 and CDR2: SGHRS, YFSETQ. The ends were cut back, 1 base at V and 2 bases at J, with 13 bases in the middle. This CDR3 is 15 amino acids long. CDR3 protein: CASSLRLGATYEQYF. The CDR3 DNA is TGCGCCAGCAGCTTGAGATTGGGGGCCACCTACGAGCAGTACTTC.

The chain combines TRBV28 with TRBJ2-7; 7 bases are shared with TRBD1. The CDR3 is made up of 14 amino acids. V was clipped by 5 bases and J by 2 bases; unmatched bases: 6. Germline V gives CDR1 MDHEN, CDR2 SYDVKM. In nucleotides, the CDR3 is TGTGCCAGCAGTCGGGTCCAGGGGGCCTACGAGCAGTACTTC. It yields the protein CASSRVQGAYEQYF.

This rearrangement joins TRBV14 to TRBJ2-7; 9 bases line up with TRBD1. Per germline, CDR1 SGHDN and CDR2 FVKESK. This CDR3 contains 14 residues. Unmatched junction bases numbered 2, after V lost 2 bases and J lost 3 bases. The CDR3 reads CASSQRTGDYEQYF. The CDR3 coding sequence is TGTGCCAGCAGCCAACGGACAGGGGACTACGAGCAGTACTTC. The variable domain in full, completed from reference TRBV14 and TRBJ2-7, reads EAGVTQFPSHSVIEKGQTVTLRCDPISGHDNLYWYRRVMGKEIKFLLHFVKESKQDESGMPNNRFLAERTGGTYSTLKVQPAELEDSGVYFCASSQRTGDYEQYFGPGTRLTVT.

This chain uses TRBV27 with TRBJ1-4, with a possible D match to TRBD1 (6 bases). Germline V gene lookup returns CDR1 MNHEY and CDR2 SMNVEV (reference sequence). This CDR3 region has 17 residues. The V gene lost 6 bases and the J gene lost 1 base, with 18 bases spanning the gap. The CDR3 nucleotides read TGTGCCAGCAGAAAGTCCGAATCAGGGGTAACTAATGAAAAACTGTTTTTT. It specifies CASRKSESGVTNEKLFF.

CDR3 loop: CASHSLGKLFF. The CDR3 DNA follows: TGTGCCAGCCATTCCCTAGGAAAACTGTTTTTT. The rearrangement links TRBV6-5 to TRBJ1-4; D is ambiguous. The CDR3 contains 11 residues. V lost 8 bases to trimming and J lost 10 bases, with 11 bases between them. Germline V lookup: CDR1 MNHEY, CDR2 SVGAGI.

The CDR3 sequence is CASSFQSGIRDTQYF. For the CDR3, the DNA is TGTGCCAGCAGCTTCCAAAGCGGGATACGAGATACGCAGTATTTT. V and J are TRBV9 and TRBJ2-3; 7 bases map to TRBD2. The CDR3 extends over 15 amino acids. Germline CDR1 and CDR2: SGDLS and YYNGEE. J was trimmed by 5 bases and V by 4 bases; bases with no gene match: 10.

This chain joins TRBV29-1 and TRBJ1-2; D is possibly TRBD1 (6 bases). Germline CDR1 and CDR2: SQVTM and ANQGSEA. Between the trimmed V and J ends, which lost 4 bases and 2 bases, there was a span of 8 bases. The CDR3 loop spans 12 amino acids. The chain's CDR3 is CSVGGQNYGYTF. The CDR3, as DNA: TGCAGCGTTGGTGGACAGAACTATGGCTACACCTTC.

This clone occurred a few times. The chain has TRBV5-1 and TRBJ2-1; TRBD1 aligns across 9 bases. This CDR3 comprises 15 residues. V lost 1 base and J lost 8; bases outside the gene matches: 7. In germline, CDR1 is SGHRS, CDR2 YFSETQ. CDR3: CASSLTGGEWDEQFF. In DNA, the CDR3 is TGCGCCAGCAGCTTGACAGGGGGCGAATGGGATGAGCAGTTCTTC.

CDR3 loop: CASSFRLLHGTSGEGWNEQFF. CDR3 sequence (DNA): TGTGCCAGCAGCTTCAGGCTCCTACACGGGACTAGCGGAGAAGGGTGGAATGAGCAGTTCTTC. The rearrangement links TRBV27 to TRBJ2-1; 11 nucleotides align to TRBD2. The CDR3 is made up of 21 amino acids. V trimming: 6 bases; J trimming: 7 bases; junction bases outside the gene matches: 26. The germline CDR1 and CDR2 sequences are MNHEY and SMNVEV (reference sequence).

J is TRBJ2-7 and V is TRBV5-1; 7 bases map to TRBD2. CDR1 SGHRS and CDR2 YFSETQ come from the germline V gene. The CDR3 runs to 14 residues. J lost 2 bases, V lost 0 bases, and 2 bases had no gene match. CDR3 in DNA: TGCGCCAGCAGCTTGGCTAGCGGAACCTACGAGCAGTACTTC. Amino acids: CASSLASGTYEQYF.

V gene TRBV30 combines with J gene TRBJ2-5; the D gene is possibly TRBD2 (6 bases). Trimming left V 0 bases short and J 5 bases short, with 10 bases between. Germline V gene sequence: CDR1 GTSNPN, CDR2 SVGIG (reference sequence). The CDR3 spans 13 residues. CDR3 region: CAWSVPSDETQYF. For the CDR3, the DNA is TGTGCCTGGAGTGTACCTAGCGACGAGACCCAGTACTTC.